Below are 9 T cell receptor beta chains sequenced from a single sample in a study of beta chain features in type 1 diabetes (dated by TCRdb to between 2017 and 2018). Findings and caveats that apply to the study as a whole: A moderate but significant shortening of TCRB CDR3 length was observed in type 1 diabetes patients in all four CD4+ subsets.

Their antigens remain unidentified. Library preparation was by the immunoSEQ multiplex PCR assay. The High Capacity cDNA Reverse Transcription Kit was used to reverse transcribe all of the isolated RNA, meaning that expressed TCRB transcripts were what got sequenced. TCRdb limited this immuneACCESS table to in-frame rearrangements with V and J called. A share of clones is missing; checked studies link under half to unresolved V genes, and the rest is unexplained. The sample has roughly 220,000 clones on record, 16% of them singletons. The ten largest clonotypes hold 0.08% to 0.095% of the sample. The sample was naive CD4+ T cells from blood. Taken with the paper, the label for cell subset or site translates to: true naive CD4+ T cells. All receptors derive from a man in his thirties or forties with type 1 diabetes.

The V gene is TRBV29-1, the J gene TRBJ2-2, with 10 nucleotides matching TRBD1. Trimming cost V 7 bases and J 4 bases; bases outside gene matches: 6. The germline V gene has CDR1 SQVTM and CDR2 ANQGSEA. The CDR3 sequence is 14 residues long. CDR3 DNA sequence: TGCAGCGCCGTGGGACAGGGGCCCACCGGGGAGCTGTTTTTT. Encoded protein: CSAVGQGPTGELFF.

This clone was recorded a few times. J is TRBJ2-1 and V is TRBV6-1; TRBD2 matches at 12 bases. The junction had 7 bases not matched to a gene; V was cut back by 2 bases and J by 2 bases. This CDR3 has 18 amino acids. Germline-derived CDR1 and CDR2 are MNHNS and SASEGT. CDR3 protein: CASSERLAGGTTYNEQFF. Here the CDR3 DNA reads TGTGCCAGCAGTGAACGGCTAGCGGGAGGGACCACCTACAATGAGCAGTTCTTC.

This chain joins TRBV9 and TRBJ2-3; maybe TRBD1 (5 bases). Germline-derived CDR1 and CDR2 are SGDLS and YYNGEE. CDR3 length: 14 amino acids. Trimming took 3 bases from V and 3 from J, leaving 11 bases between them. CDR3 bases: TGTGCCAGCAGCGACAGGACACGGACAGATACGCAGTATTTT. This encodes CASSDRTRTDTQYF.

V usage is TRBV7-2 and J usage is TRBJ2-1; D may match TRBD1 or TRBD2 (5 bases each). The CDR3 consists of 14 residues. Germline V gives CDR1 SGHTA, CDR2 FQGNSA. V lost 8 bases and J lost 9, with 20 bases in between. The CDR3 region has the DNA TGTGCCAGCCGGCTCCGGTCGCGTGGGGGTGAGCAGTTCTTC. Protein: CASRLRSRGGEQFF. The full variable domain, in which reference TRBV7-2 and TRBJ2-1 provide the parts outside the CDR3, is GAGVSQSPSNKVTEKGKDVELRCDPISGHTALYWYRQSLGQGLEFLIYFQGNSAPDKSGLPSDRFSAERTGGSVSTLTIQRTQQEDSAVYLCASRLRSRGGEQFFGPGTRLTVL.

The chain uses TRBV29-1 and TRBJ2-2; 14 bases fit TRBD2. The CDR3 extends over 14 amino acids. V gave up 5 bases and J gave up 10 bases; unmatched junction bases: 6. Germline assignment: CDR1 SQVTM and CDR2 ANQGSEA. As DNA, the CDR3 is TGCAGCGTTTACGGACTAGCGGGAGGTGCGGAGCTGTTTTTT. This encodes CSVYGLAGGAELFF.

This rearrangement joins TRBV5-1 to TRBJ2-3; 10 nucleotides agree with TRBD2. V was pared by 2 bases and J by 3 bases, with 3 bases of the junction left unmatched. The CDR3 totals 15 residues. The germline CDR1 and CDR2 sequences are SGHRS and YFSETQ. CDR3: CASSFTSGITDTQYF. The CDR3 region has the DNA TGCGCCAGCAGCTTTACTAGCGGGATTACAGATACGCAGTATTTT.

This clone showed up just once. The chain joins TRBV6-1 to TRBJ2-5, with D possibly being TRBD1 (5 bases). This CDR3 is built from 14 residues. V lost 3 bases and J 8 bases, leaving 16 bases between the germline ends. Germline V gives CDR1 MNHNS, CDR2 SASEGT. The CDR3 nucleotides are TGTGCCAGCAGTGATGGGGCAGGCCCGATAACCCAGTACTTC. Its translation: CASSDGAGPITQYF.

This clone has just a few counts. This chain uses TRBV25-1 with TRBJ2-7; D is undetermined. The CDR3 runs to 12 residues. From germline, CDR1 is MGHDK and CDR2 SYGVNS. Trimming shortened V by 8 bases and J by 6 bases, and 14 bases separated the two germline ends. CDR3 coding DNA: TGTGCCAGCGGTAGACACGACGGCGAGCAGTACTTC. Its protein product is CASGRHDGEQYF.

V usage is TRBV5-1 and J usage is TRBJ2-6; D is ambiguous. CDR3 length equals 14 residues. Per germline, CDR1 SGHRS and CDR2 YFSETQ. V lost 3 bases and J lost 4, with 8 bases in between. CDR3 sequence reads: CASSSLEGANVLTF. The CDR3 DNA sequence: TGCGCCAGCAGCTCGCTGGAAGGGGCCAACGTCCTGACTTTC. The complete variable domain, with remaining parts taken from reference TRBV5-1 and TRBJ2-6, reads KAGVTQTPRYLIKTRGQQVTLSCSPISGHRSVSWYQQTPGQGLQFLFEYFSETQRNKGNFPGRFSGRQFSNSRSEMNVSTLELGDSALYLCASSSLEGANVLTFGAGSRLTVL.